A single sample gave rise to the 29 T cell receptor beta chains below, sequenced in a study of response to subunit inactivated influenza vaccine. TCRdb re-derived calls from the RT-PCR reads in MiXCR, one entry per CDR3 protein. This sample has about 700,000 distinct CDR3 sequences, with 15% to 19% found just once. The sample was PBMCs from blood, taken approximately 13 days after vaccination. The receptor set was obtained from a man between 45 and 60 years old who received an inactivated influenza vaccine.

This chain joins TRBV11-2 and TRBJ2-4, with TRBD1 identical over 7 bases. The germline V gene encodes CDR1 SGHAT and CDR2 FQNNGV. J lost 10 bases, V lost 2 bases, and 11 bases had no gene match. The CDR3 covers 15 residues. CDR3 sequence reads: CASSLRRQGGGIQYF. The DNA of the CDR3 is TGTGCCAGCAGCTTAAGGCGACAGGGTGGGGGTATTCAGTACTTC.

This clonotype was counted many times. The chain couples TRBV12-3 or TRBV12-4 to TRBJ2-2, with D possibly being TRBD1 (5 bases). The CDR3 contains 15 residues. V lost 4 bases to trimming and J lost 3 bases, with 12 bases between them. CDR3 loop: CASSSAGSHTGELFF. CDR3 DNA: TGTGCCAGCAGTTCCGCAGGGTCCCACACCGGGGAGCTGTTTTTT.

CDR3 sequence: CASSLVASGNLREQYF. In nucleotides, the CDR3 is TGCGCCAGCAGCTTGGTCGCTAGCGGGAACTTGCGAGAGCAGTACTTC. This chain joins TRBV5-1 and TRBJ2-7; TRBD2 matches 9 bases. The V segment lost 0 bases and the J segment 7 bases; nucleotides outside the gene matches: 11. CDR3 size: 16 residues. Germline loops: CDR1 SGHRS, CDR2 YFSETQ.

This clonotype appeared many times. The V call is TRBV4-2, the J call TRBJ2-1, with unresolved D. This CDR3 region has 13 residues. Trimming removed 0 bases from V and 5 bases from J, with 5 bases in between. Germline V CDR1 and CDR2: LGHNA, YNFKEQ. CDR3 residues: CASSQEWDNEQFF. The CDR3 bases are TGTGCCAGCAGCCAAGAATGGGACAATGAGCAGTTCTTC.

This clonotype was detected a few times. V gene TRBV2 combines with J gene TRBJ2-1; possible D gene TRBD2, 6 bases. In germline, CDR1 is SNHLY, CDR2 FYNNEI. The germline V and J ends were trimmed by 5 bases and 5 bases, with 13 bases remaining between them. The CDR3 has 14 residues. CDR3 amino acids: CASSPLGGNNEQFF. In DNA, the CDR3 is TGTGCCAGCAGTCCTCTCGGGGGAAACAATGAGCAGTTCTTC. Full variable domain (remainder filled in from reference TRBV2 and TRBJ2-1): EPEVTQTPSHQVTQMGQEVILRCVPISNHLYFYWYRQILGQKVEFLVSFYNNEISEKSEIFDDQFSVERPDGSNFTLKIRSTKLEDSAMYFCASSPLGGNNEQFFGPGTRLTVL.

The chain links TRBV14 to TRBJ2-7; no definite D call. V was trimmed by 1 base and J by 0 bases, leaving 7 bases between them. Germline V lookup: CDR1 SGHDN, CDR2 FVKESK. The CDR3 extends over 14 amino acids. For the CDR3, the DNA is TGTGCCAGCAGCCAAGCATGGGACTCCTACGAGCAGTACTTC. It yields the protein CASSQAWDSYEQYF.

This CDR3 reads CASSLEVQGASTDTQYF. The CDR3 coding sequence is TGTGCCAGCAGCTTAGAGGTCCAGGGTGCTAGCACAGATACGCAGTATTTT. The chain links TRBV7-6 to TRBJ2-3; a possible D gene is TRBD1 (5 bases). The V end was cut by 1 base, the J end by 0 bases, with 14 bases between. The CDR3 has 17 residues. Per germline, CDR1 SGHVS and CDR2 FNYEAQ.

A few counts support this clonotype. V gene TRBV4-3 combines with J gene TRBJ2-5; no reliable D call. The CDR3 spans 15 residues. Germline V gene lookup returns CDR1 LGHNA and CDR2 YSLEER. Deletions cut 1 base from V and 5 bases from J, with 14 bases between. CDR3 nucleotides: TGCGCCAGCAGCCAAGCCCTAGGAAGGAGTGAGACCCAGTACTTC. Its protein is CASSQALGRSETQYF.

This clonotype has a single count. The chain is built from TRBV15 and TRBJ2-7, with TRBD2 identical over 7 bases. With V trimmed by 1 base and J by 4 bases, 7 bases remained unmatched. This CDR3 is built from 15 residues. The germline V gene has CDR1 LNHNV and CDR2 YYDKDF (reference sequence). The CDR3 loop reads CATSRGRENVYEQYF. The CDR3 DNA is TGTGCCACCAGCAGAGGGCGGGAGAACGTGTACGAGCAGTACTTC.

This clonotype was found a few times. The chain joins TRBV6-5 to TRBJ1-5, with D possibly being TRBD1 (6 bases). The CDR3 sequence is 15 residues long. V was pared by 0 bases and J by 5 bases, with 11 bases between. Germline CDR1 is MNHEY and CDR2 is SVGAGI. Written as DNA, the CDR3 is TGTGCCAGCAGTTACTCGAACACAGGGCATCAGCCCCAGCATTTT. Protein product: CASSYSNTGHQPQHF.

The rearrangement links TRBV6-5 to TRBJ1-1, with TRBD1 as a possible D gene (6 bases). The CDR3 length is 16 residues. Deletions cut 0 bases from V and 7 bases from J, with 18 bases between. Germline V CDR1 and CDR2: MNHEY, SVGAGI. The CDR3 nucleotides read TGTGCCAGCAGTTACTCAGCAGGGGTTAGGGGAGATGAAGCTTTCTTT. This translates into CASSYSAGVRGDEAFF.

This clonotype was recorded a few times. This sequence joins TRBV7-2 and TRBJ2-7; 10 bases map to TRBD2. The CDR3 has 15 amino acids. The ends lost 4 bases at V and 7 bases at J; junction bases unmatched: 10. CDR1 is SGHTA and CDR2 is FQGNSA in the germline V gene. CDR3 sequence reads: CASSSSGGATYEQYF. In nucleotides, the CDR3 is TGTGCCAGCAGCTCTAGCGGGGGCGCTACTTATGAGCAGTACTTC.

This clonotype has just a few counts. The gene calls are TRBV7-2 and TRBJ1-5; the D gene is possibly TRBD1 (5 bases). V was pared by 1 base and J by 5 bases, with 15 bases between. This CDR3 contains 16 residues. Germline CDR1 reads SGHTA; CDR2 reads FQGNSA. The CDR3, as DNA: TGTGCCAGCAGCTTAGGTTTGGCAGGGTCTCATCAGCCCCAGCATTTT. It translates to CASSLGLAGSHQPQHF.

Ten or more counts support this clonotype. The chain couples TRBV6-2 or TRBV6-3 to TRBJ2-7, with D unclear. V dropped 6 bases and J dropped 5 bases, with 11 bases sitting between them. CDR3 length: 12 residues. Germline CDR1 is MNHEY and CDR2 is SVGEGT. This CDR3 reads CASSPLGDEQYF. The CDR3 DNA reads TGTGCCAGCAGCCCGCTTGGGGACGAGCAGTACTTC.

This clonotype was counted ten times or more. The chain recombines TRBV6-5 with TRBJ2-7; 7 bases map to TRBD1. The CDR3 is 15 amino acids. From germline, CDR1 is MNHEY and CDR2 SVGAGI. V lost 0 bases to trimming and J lost 5 bases; unmatched junction nucleotides: 7. The CDR3, as DNA: TGTGCCAGCAGTTACTCGGAGACAGGGAAAGACGAGCAGTACTTC. Its protein product is CASSYSETGKDEQYF.

The chain joins TRBV29-1 to TRBJ2-7; maybe TRBD2 (6 bases). This CDR3 has 13 residues. V lost 5 bases to trimming and J lost 0 bases, with 11 bases between them. Germline CDR1 and CDR2: SQVTM and ANQGSEA. The CDR3 reads CSVQVGGSYEQYF. The CDR3, as DNA: TGCAGCGTTCAGGTCGGGGGCTCCTACGAGCAGTACTTC.

V is TRBV5-1 and J is TRBJ2-4, with D hard to call. CDR1 is SGHRS and CDR2 is YFSETQ in the germline V gene. CDR3 length: 14 residues. V dropped 0 bases and J dropped 3 bases, with 7 bases sitting between them. The CDR3 region is CASSLVSRKNIQYF. The CDR3 DNA follows: TGCGCCAGCAGCTTGGTTAGCCGCAAAAACATTCAGTACTTC.

This clonotype has only a few counts. The chain couples TRBV28 to TRBJ2-1, with a possible D match to TRBD2 (6 bases). Deletions cut 6 bases from V and 8 bases from J, with 23 bases between. The germline gives CDR1 MDHEN, CDR2 SYDVKM. This CDR3 has 16 residues. The CDR3 protein is CASSSGGGELGDEQFF. The CDR3 coding sequence is TGTGCCAGCAGCAGCGGCGGCGGGGAGTTGGGTGATGAGCAGTTCTTC.

The chain combines TRBV9 with TRBJ2-7, with D possibly being TRBD1 or TRBD2 (6 bases each). CDR3 size: 15 residues. Trimming cost V 0 bases and J 2 bases, with 12 bases left between them. The germline gives CDR1 SGDLS, CDR2 YYNGEE. DNA for the CDR3: TGTGCCAGCAGCGTAGGTATGGGGGGCACCTACGAGCAGTACTTC. Protein: CASSVGMGGTYEQYF.

This clonotype turned up a few times. The chain joins TRBV12-3 or TRBV12-4 to TRBJ1-1, with 7 bases that match TRBD1. V was clipped by 6 bases and J by 0 bases; unmatched bases: 7. This CDR3 is 15 amino acids long. In nucleotides, the CDR3 is TGTGCCAGCAGCCTAAAGGGGGCCATGAACACTGAAGCTTTCTTT. This gives the protein CASSLKGAMNTEAFF.

This clonotype was detected ten times or more. CDR3 nucleotide sequence: TGTGCCAGCAGCCGACAGTCCGTGTGGGACAATGAGCAGTTCTTC. It encodes CASSRQSVWDNEQFF. The V gene is TRBV7-2, the J gene TRBJ2-1; a weak D match, TRBD1 (5 bases). CDR1 is SGHTA and CDR2 is FQGNSA in the germline V gene. The CDR3 is made up of 15 amino acids. Trimming left V 5 bases short and J 5 bases short, with 16 bases between.

The chain employs TRBV9 and TRBJ2-2; D is unresolved. This CDR3 comprises 14 residues. Between the trimmed V and J ends, which lost 0 bases and 6 bases, there was a span of 9 bases. Germline V gives CDR1 SGDLS, CDR2 YYNGEE. CDR3 nucleotide sequence: TGTGCCAGCAGCGTAGGTGGGGTCTCCGGGGAGCTGTTTTTT. Translation: CASSVGGVSGELFF. Variable domain in full (rest from reference TRBV9 and TRBJ2-2): DSGVTQTPKHLITATGQRVTLRCSPRSGDLSVYWYQQSLDQGLQFLIQYYNGEERAKGNILERFSAQQFPDLHSELNLSSLELGDSALYFCASSVGGVSGELFFGEGSRLTVL.

This clonotype was seen only a few times. The V and J genes are TRBV12-5 and TRBJ2-1; unclear D gene. This CDR3 spans 14 amino acids. V was trimmed by 0 bases and J by 7 bases, leaving 10 bases between them. The germline CDR1 and CDR2 sequences are LGHNT and FRNRAP. The chain's CDR3 is CASGLVGGLNEQFF. CDR3 in DNA: TGTGCTAGTGGTTTGGTCGGCGGTCTAAATGAGCAGTTCTTC.

This clonotype was recorded many times. V is TRBV5-1 and J is TRBJ2-1; no clear D gene. The CDR3 loop spans 14 amino acids. Trimming removed 0 bases at V and 4 bases at J, with 8 bases between. CDR1 is SGHRS and CDR2 is YFSETQ in the germline V gene. CDR3 coding DNA: TGCGCCAGCAGCTTGGCCACAACGTACAATGAGCAGTTCTTC. Protein product: CASSLATTYNEQFF.

This rearrangement joins TRBV20-1 to TRBJ2-5; 8 nucleotides align to TRBD2. The CDR3 loop spans 13 amino acids. Trimming at V came to 6 bases and at J to 5 bases, leaving 8 bases not matched to a gene. The V gene's germline CDR1 is DFQATT and CDR2 SNEGSKA (reference sequence). The CDR3 DNA reads TGCAGTGCAAGGACTAGCCCTACGGAGACCCAGTACTTC. Translation gives CSARTSPTETQYF.

The V and J genes are TRBV4-3 and TRBJ2-2; perhaps TRBD2 as D (6 bases). This CDR3 has 16 amino acids. V lost 1 base and J lost 4, with 13 bases in between. Per the germline V gene, CDR1 is LGHNA and CDR2 is YSLEER. The CDR3 here is CASSQVAGGSTGELFF. CDR3 bases: TGCGCCAGCAGCCAAGTTGCCGGGGGAAGCACCGGGGAGCTGTTTTTT.

V is TRBV18 and J is TRBJ2-5, with D hard to call. The V end lost 0 bases, the J end lost 3 bases, and 8 bases lay between the germline ends. Germline V gives CDR1 KGHSH, CDR2 LQKENI. CDR3 length equals 14 residues. The CDR3 DNA sequence: TGTGCCAGCTCACCACCGACCTTGAAAGAGACCCAGTACTTC. It is translated as CASSPPTLKETQYF.

This chain links TRBV5-5 with TRBJ2-7, with D unclear. The CDR3 has 12 amino acids. Germline lookup yields CDR1 SGHKS and CDR2 YYEKEE (reference sequence). The V end lost 3 bases, the J end lost 3 bases, and 7 bases lay between the germline ends. The CDR3 reads CASSYRYYEQYF. The DNA of the CDR3 is TGTGCCAGCAGCTATCGATACTACGAGCAGTACTTC.

V is TRBV25-1 and J is TRBJ2-3, with a possible D match to TRBD2 (6 bases). The CDR3 covers 15 residues. CDR1 is MGHDK, CDR2 SYGVNS, per germline. Trimming stripped 5 bases from V and 2 bases from J, with 14 bases between. The CDR3: CASSNRDSITDTQYF. The CDR3 DNA reads TGTGCCAGCAGTAACCGGGACTCTATCACAGATACGCAGTATTTT.